The 5 T cell receptor beta chains below come from one sample, sequenced in a study of blood T cell repertoires in COVID-19. Sequenced by immunoSEQ multiplex PCR; TCRdb stores in-frame clones only, minus some. The sample has fewer than 200,000 clones, 70% to 90% seen once. Sample: peripheral blood. Every receptor here comes from a man aged 35 to 55 with active or convalescent COVID-19.

The chain has TRBV9 and TRBJ2-3; 8 bases fit TRBD2. Germline V CDR1 and CDR2: SGDLS, YYNGEE. J lost 0 bases, V lost 3 bases, and 12 bases had no gene match. This CDR3 contains 18 residues. CDR3 nucleotides: TGTGCCAGCAGCGCCCCCGGCGCGGGGGGTTCTAGCACAGATACGCAGTATTTT. It translates to CASSAPGAGGSSTDTQYF.

This chain links TRBV6-5 with TRBJ2-7; 8 nucleotides line up with TRBD1. Germline assignment: CDR1 MNHEY and CDR2 SVGAGI. CDR3 length equals 15 residues. The trim removed 6 bases at V and 0 bases at J, leaving 7 bases unmatched. The CDR3 nucleotides read TGTGCCAGCAGCAAGACAGGGGCTAGCTCCTACGAGCAGTACTTC. Translated: CASSKTGASSYEQYF.

This chain joins TRBV4-2 and TRBJ2-7; possible D gene TRBD2, 6 bases. Germline loops: CDR1 LGHNA, CDR2 YNFKEQ. Trimming cost V 1 base and J 4 bases, with 23 bases left between them. The CDR3 length is 18 residues. CDR3 DNA: TGTGCCAGCAGCCAAGTTATGAGATTAGGGACTGTAATATACGAGCAGTACTTC. It codes for CASSQVMRLGTVIYEQYF.

The V gene is TRBV6-2 or TRBV6-3, the J gene TRBJ1-2; 7 bases match TRBD1. CDR3 length: 14 amino acids. From germline, CDR1 is MNHEY and CDR2 SVGEGT. The J segment lost 6 bases and the V segment lost 5 bases, leaving 9 bases of the junction unmatched. The CDR3 region is CASSTHRDRDGYTF. For the CDR3, the DNA is TGTGCCAGCAGTACACACCGGGACAGAGATGGCTACACCTTC.

V and J are TRBV6-5 and TRBJ2-2; a possible D gene is TRBD2 (6 bases). The V end lost 11 bases, the J end lost 3 bases, and 16 bases lay between the germline ends. The CDR3 has 14 residues. The V gene's germline CDR1 is MNHEY and CDR2 SVGAGI. The CDR3 coding sequence is TGTGCCCTTCCCGGGAGTGTGGACACCGGGGAGCTGTTTTTT. Encoded protein: CALPGSVDTGELFF.